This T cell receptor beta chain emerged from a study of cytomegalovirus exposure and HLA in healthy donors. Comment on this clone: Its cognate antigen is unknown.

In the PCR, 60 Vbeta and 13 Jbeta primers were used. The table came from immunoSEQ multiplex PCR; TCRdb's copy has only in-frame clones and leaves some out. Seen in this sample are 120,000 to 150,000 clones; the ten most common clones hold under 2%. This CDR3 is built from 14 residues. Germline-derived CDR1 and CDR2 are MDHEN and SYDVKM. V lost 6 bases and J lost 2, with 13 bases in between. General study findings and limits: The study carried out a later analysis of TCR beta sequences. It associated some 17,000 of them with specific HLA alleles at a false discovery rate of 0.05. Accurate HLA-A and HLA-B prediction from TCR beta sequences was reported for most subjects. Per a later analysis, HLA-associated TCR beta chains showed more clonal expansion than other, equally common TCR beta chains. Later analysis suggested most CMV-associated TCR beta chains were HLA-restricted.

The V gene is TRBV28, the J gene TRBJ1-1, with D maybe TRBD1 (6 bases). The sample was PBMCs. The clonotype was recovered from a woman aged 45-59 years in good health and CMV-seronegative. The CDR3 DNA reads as TGTGCCAGCAGGGGTGGGACAATTAACACTGAAGCTTTCTTT. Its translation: CASRGGTINTEAFF.